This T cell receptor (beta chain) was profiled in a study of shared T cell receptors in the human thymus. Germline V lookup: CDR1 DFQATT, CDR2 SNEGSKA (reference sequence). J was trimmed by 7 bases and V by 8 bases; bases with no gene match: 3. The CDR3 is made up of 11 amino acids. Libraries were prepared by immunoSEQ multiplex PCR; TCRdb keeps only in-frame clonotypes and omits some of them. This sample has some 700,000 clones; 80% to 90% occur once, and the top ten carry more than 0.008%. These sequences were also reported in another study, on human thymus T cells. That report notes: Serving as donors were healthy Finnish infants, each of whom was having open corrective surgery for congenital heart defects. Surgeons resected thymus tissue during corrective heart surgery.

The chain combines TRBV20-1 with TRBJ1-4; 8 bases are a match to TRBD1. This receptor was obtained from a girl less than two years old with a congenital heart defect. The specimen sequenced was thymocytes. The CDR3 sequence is CSPDRGEKLFF. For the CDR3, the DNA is TGCAGTCCCGACAGGGGTGAAAAACTGTTTTTT.